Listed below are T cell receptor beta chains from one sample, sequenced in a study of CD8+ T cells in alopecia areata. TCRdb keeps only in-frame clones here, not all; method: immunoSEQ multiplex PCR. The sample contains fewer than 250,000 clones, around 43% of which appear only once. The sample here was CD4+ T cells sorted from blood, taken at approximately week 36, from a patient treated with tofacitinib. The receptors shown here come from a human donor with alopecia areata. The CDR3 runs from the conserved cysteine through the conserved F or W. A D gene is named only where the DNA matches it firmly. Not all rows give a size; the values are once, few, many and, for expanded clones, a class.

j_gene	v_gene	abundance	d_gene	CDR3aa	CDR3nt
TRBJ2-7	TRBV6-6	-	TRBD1	CASGRTGDHEQYF	TGTGCCAGCGGGAGGACAGGGGACCACGAGCAGTACTTC
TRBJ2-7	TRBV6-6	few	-	CASSHRGGYEQYF	TGTGCCAGCAGCCACAGGGGAGGGTACGAGCAGTACTTC
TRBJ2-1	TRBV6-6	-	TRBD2	CASSYDLADREQFF	TGTGCCAGCAGTTATGACCTAGCGGACCGTGAGCAGTTCTTC
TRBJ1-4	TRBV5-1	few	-	CASSFAGGEEKLFF	TGCGCCAGCAGCTTCGCGGGGGGCGAAGAAAAACTGTTTTTT
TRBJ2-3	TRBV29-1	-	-	CSVDERHTDTQYF	TGCAGCGTTGATGAGCGCCACACAGATACGCAGTATTTT
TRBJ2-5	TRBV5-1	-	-	CASSLEGAQETQYF	TGCGCCAGCAGCTTGGAAGGAGCTCAAGAGACCCAGTACTTC
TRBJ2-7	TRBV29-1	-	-	CSGVGGPPYEQYF	TGCAGCGGGGTAGGGGGTCCTCCCTACGAGCAGTACTTC
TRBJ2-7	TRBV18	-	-	CASSPVGSSYEQYF	TGTGCCAGCTCACCAGTGGGCAGCTCCTACGAGCAGTACTTC
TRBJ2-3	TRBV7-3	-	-	CASSPRAGDTQYF	TGTGCCAGCAGCCCCCGGGCCGGGGATACGCAGTATTTT
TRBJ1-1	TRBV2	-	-	CASSERRVTEAFF	TGTGCCAGCAGTGAAAGAAGGGTTACTGAAGCTTTCTTT
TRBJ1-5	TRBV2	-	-	CASSGGGPNQPQHF	TGTGCCAGCAGTGGGGGTGGGCCCAATCAGCCCCAGCATTTT
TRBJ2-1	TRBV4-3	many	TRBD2	CASSNQRGTYNEQFF	TGCGCCAGCAGCAACCAGCGGGGAACCTACAATGAGCAGTTCTTC
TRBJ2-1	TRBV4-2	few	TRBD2	CASSQVTIAGDSEQFF	TGTGCCAGCAGCCAAGTCACAATAGCGGGAGATAGTGAGCAGTTCTTC
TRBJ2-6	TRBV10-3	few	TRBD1	CAISESIGTGGPGANVLTF	TGTGCCATCAGTGAGTCGATTGGGACAGGGGGACCTGGGGCCAACGTCCTGACTTTC
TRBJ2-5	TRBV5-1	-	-	CASSLDWDETQYF	TGCGCCAGCAGCTTGGATTGGGATGAGACCCAGTACTTC
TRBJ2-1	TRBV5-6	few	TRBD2	CASSSGLAGGHRSNEQFF	TGTGCCAGCAGCTCGGGACTAGCGGGAGGGCACCGGTCCAATGAGCAGTTCTTC
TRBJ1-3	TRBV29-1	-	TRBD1	CSVGRGNGNTIYF	TGCAGCGTTGGCAGGGGGAACGGAAACACCATATATTTT
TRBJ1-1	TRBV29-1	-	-	CSVLKGRADTEAFF	TGCAGCGTTCTGAAGGGCAGGGCGGACACTGAAGCTTTCTTT